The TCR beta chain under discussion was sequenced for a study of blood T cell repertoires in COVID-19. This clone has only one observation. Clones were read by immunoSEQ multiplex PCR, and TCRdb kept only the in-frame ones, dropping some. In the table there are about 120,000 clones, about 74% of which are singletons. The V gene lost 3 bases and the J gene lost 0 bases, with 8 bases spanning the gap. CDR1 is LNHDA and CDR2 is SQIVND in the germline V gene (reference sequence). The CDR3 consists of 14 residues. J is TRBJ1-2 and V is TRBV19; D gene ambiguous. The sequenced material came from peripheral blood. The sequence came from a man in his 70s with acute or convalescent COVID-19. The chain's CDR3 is CASSIQDSNYGYTF. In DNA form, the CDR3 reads TGTGCCAGTAGTATTCAAGACTCTAACTATGGCTACACCTTC.